This T cell receptor beta chain was identified during a study of T cell repertoires in cytomegalovirus infection. Study-level information: Evidence of both CMV infection and a matching HLA type came from public TCR beta signatures.

TCRdb re-called the reads with MiXCR, one entry per CDR3 protein. The sample holds roughly 150,000 distinct CDR3 sequences; about 20% are singletons and the top ten take about a tenth. This CDR3 has 14 amino acids. Looked up from germline, CDR1 is LNHDA and CDR2 is SQIVND (reference sequence). V shed 5 bases, J shed 4 bases, and the junction held 7 bases outside the gene matches. The chain links TRBV19 to TRBJ2-7; 8 bases are shared with TRBD1. The sample consisted of PBMCs. This clonotype was sampled from a human donor in good health (CMV status not recorded). Some clones in this sample may be carry-over from other donors' samples. This chain's CDR3 is CASSLDRATYEQYF. CDR3 coding DNA: TGTGCCAGTAGTTTGGACAGGGCGACGTACGAGCAGTACTTC. The whole variable domain, remainder taken from reference TRBV19 and TRBJ2-7, is DGGITQSPKYLFRKEGQNVTLSCEQNLNHDAMYWYRQDPGQGLRLIYYSQIVNDFQKGDIAEGYSVSREKKESFPLTVTSAQKNPTAFYLCASSLDRATYEQYFGPGTRLTVT.